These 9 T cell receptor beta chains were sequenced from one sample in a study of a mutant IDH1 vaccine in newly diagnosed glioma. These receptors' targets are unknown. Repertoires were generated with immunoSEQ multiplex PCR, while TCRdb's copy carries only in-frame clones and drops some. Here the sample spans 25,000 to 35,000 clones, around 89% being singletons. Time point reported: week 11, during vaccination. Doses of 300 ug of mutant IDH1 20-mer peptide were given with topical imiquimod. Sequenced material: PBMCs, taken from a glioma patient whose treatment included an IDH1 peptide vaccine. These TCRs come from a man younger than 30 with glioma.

The CDR3 sequence: CASSQDPYNEKLFF. The CDR3 DNA reads as TGTGCCAGCAGCCAAGATCCCTATAATGAAAAACTGTTTTTT. The chain links TRBV4-2 to TRBJ1-4; D gene unclear. V was shortened by 0 bases and J by 4 bases, with 6 bases between the two germline ends. The CDR3 spans 14 residues. Germline-derived CDR1 and CDR2 are LGHNA and YNFKEQ.

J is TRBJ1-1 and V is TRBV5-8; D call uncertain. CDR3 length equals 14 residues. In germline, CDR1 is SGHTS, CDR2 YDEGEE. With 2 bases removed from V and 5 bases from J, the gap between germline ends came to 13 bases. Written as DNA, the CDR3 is TGTGCCAGCAGCTTAGGCCCGGGCGGAACTGAAGCTTTCTTT. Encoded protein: CASSLGPGGTEAFF.

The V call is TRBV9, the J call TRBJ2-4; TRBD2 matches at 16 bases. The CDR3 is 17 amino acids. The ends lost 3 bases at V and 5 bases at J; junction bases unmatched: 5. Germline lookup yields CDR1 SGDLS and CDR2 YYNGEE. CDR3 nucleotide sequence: TGTGCCAGCAGCGAGGGACTAGCGGGAGGGCAGCAAAACATTCAGTACTTC. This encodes CASSEGLAGGQQNIQYF.

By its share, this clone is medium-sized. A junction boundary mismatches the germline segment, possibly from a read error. The CDR3 reads CASSQAEAETQYF. The DNA for the CDR3 is TGTGCCAGCAGTCAAGCCGAGGCAGAGACCCAGTACTTC. The rearrangement uses TRBV6-1 and TRBJ2-5; D gene uncertain. Looked up from germline, CDR1 is MNHNS and CDR2 is SASEGT. CDR3 length equals 13 residues.

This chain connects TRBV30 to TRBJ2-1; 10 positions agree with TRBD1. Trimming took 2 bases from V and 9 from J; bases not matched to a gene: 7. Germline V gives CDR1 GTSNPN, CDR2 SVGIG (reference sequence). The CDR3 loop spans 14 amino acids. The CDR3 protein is CAWSLGQGLGEQFF. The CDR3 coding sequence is TGTGCCTGGAGTCTGGGACAGGGGCTTGGTGAGCAGTTCTTC.

In nucleotides, the CDR3 is TGTGCCAGCAGCCAAGTGCAGGGGGCCCTTTACGAGCAGTACTTC. Its protein is CASSQVQGALYEQYF. V gene TRBV4-2 combines with J gene TRBJ2-7, with TRBD1 matching 8 bases. Trimming took 1 base from V and 4 from J; bases not matched to a gene: 6. Germline-derived CDR1 and CDR2 are LGHNA and YNFKEQ. CDR3 length: 15 amino acids.

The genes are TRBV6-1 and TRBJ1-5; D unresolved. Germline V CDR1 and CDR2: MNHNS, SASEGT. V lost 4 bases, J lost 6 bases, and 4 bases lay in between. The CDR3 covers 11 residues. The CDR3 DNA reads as TGTGCCAGCAGTGGGGGTCAGCCCCAGCATTTT. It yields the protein CASSGGQPQHF.

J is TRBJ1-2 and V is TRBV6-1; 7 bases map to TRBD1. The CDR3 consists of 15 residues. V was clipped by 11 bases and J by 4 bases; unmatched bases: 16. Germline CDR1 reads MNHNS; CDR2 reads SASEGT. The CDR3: CAVSRDSEPFYGYTF. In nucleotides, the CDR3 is TGTGCCGTTTCGCGGGACAGTGAGCCCTTCTATGGCTACACCTTC.

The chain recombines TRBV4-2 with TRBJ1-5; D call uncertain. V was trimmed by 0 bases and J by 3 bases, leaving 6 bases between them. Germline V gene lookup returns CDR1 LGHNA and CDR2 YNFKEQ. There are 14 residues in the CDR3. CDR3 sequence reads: CASSQEGDNQPQHF. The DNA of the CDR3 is TGTGCCAGCAGCCAAGAAGGTGACAATCAGCCCCAGCATTTT.